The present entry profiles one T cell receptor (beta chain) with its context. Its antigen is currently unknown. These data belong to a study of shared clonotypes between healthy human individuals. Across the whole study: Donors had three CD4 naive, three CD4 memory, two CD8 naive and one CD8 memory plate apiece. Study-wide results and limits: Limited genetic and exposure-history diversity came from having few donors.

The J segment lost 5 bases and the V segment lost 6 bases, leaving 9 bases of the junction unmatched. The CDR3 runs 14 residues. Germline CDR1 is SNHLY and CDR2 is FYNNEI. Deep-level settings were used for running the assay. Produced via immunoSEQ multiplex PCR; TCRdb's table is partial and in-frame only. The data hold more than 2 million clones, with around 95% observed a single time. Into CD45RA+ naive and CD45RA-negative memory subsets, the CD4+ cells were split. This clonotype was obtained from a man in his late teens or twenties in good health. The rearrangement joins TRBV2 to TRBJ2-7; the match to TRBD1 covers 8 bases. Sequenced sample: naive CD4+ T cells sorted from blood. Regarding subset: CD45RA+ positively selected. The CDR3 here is CASRPTGVTNEQYF. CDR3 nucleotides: TGTGCCAGCAGGCCGACAGGGGTGACCAACGAGCAGTACTTC.